The 24 T cell receptor beta chains below come from one sample, sequenced in a study of cytomegalovirus exposure and HLA in healthy donors. Researchers ran the PCR with 60 Vbeta and 13 Jbeta primers. Method: immunoSEQ multiplex PCR; TCRdb's copy keeps in-frame clones and lacks some. The sample includes more than 90,000 clones, about 70% of them seen just once. Input material: PBMCs. The receptors derive from a human donor in good health.

V usage is TRBV19 and J usage is TRBJ2-1; a weak D match, TRBD2 (6 bases). Between the trimmed V and J ends, which lost 6 bases and 2 bases, there was a span of 20 bases. This CDR3 contains 17 residues. CDR1 is LNHDA, CDR2 SQIVND, per germline (reference sequence). The CDR3 nucleotides read TGTGCCAGTAGCAACCCGGAGGGTCGGGCCGCCTACAATGAGCAGTTCTTC. It specifies CASSNPEGRAAYNEQFF. Together with reference TRBV19 and TRBJ2-1, the CDR3 gives the full variable domain: DGGITQSPKYLFRKEGQNVTLSCEQNLNHDAMYWYRQDPGQGLRLIYYSQIVNDFQKGDIAEGYSVSREKKESFPLTVTSAQKNPTAFYLCASSNPEGRAAYNEQFFGPGTRLTVL.

V gene TRBV18 combines with J gene TRBJ2-1, with TRBD2 matching 12 bases. The V gene's germline CDR1 is KGHSH and CDR2 LQKENI. Trimming removed 6 bases from V and 7 bases from J; junction bases left unmatched: 10. The CDR3 covers 16 residues. Here the CDR3 reads CASSPRLAGVKNEQFF. For the CDR3, the DNA is TGTGCCAGCTCCCCAAGACTAGCGGGAGTGAAAAATGAGCAGTTCTTC. Based on the CDR3 plus reference TRBV18 and TRBJ2-1, the full variable domain is NAGVMQNPRHLVRRRGQEARLRCSPMKGHSHVYWYRQLPEEGLKFMVYLQKENIIDESGMPKERFSAEFPKEGPSILRIQQVVRGDSAAYFCASSPRLAGVKNEQFFGPGTRLTVL.

V is TRBV11-2 and J is TRBJ2-7; 8 nucleotides align to TRBD1. V dropped 5 bases and J dropped 2; count of bases not matched to a gene: 11. CDR1 is SGHAT and CDR2 is FQNNGV in the germline V gene. CDR3 length: 16 residues. CDR3 sequence (DNA): TGTGCCAGCAGCCCGAGCAGACAGGGGATGGCCTACGAGCAGTACTTC. Protein: CASSPSRQGMAYEQYF.

Only one count was recorded for this clone. This chain connects TRBV7-2 to TRBJ2-2; D unclear. This CDR3 is 14 amino acids long. Deletions cut 5 bases from V and 7 bases from J, with 14 bases between. The germline V gene encodes CDR1 SGHTA and CDR2 FQGNSA. The CDR3 here is CASSLVGSGGELFF. CDR3 sequence (DNA): TGTGCCAGCAGCCTCGTTGGCTCTGGCGGGGAGCTGTTTTTT. Full variable domain (remainder filled in from reference TRBV7-2 and TRBJ2-2): GAGVSQSPSNKVTEKGKDVELRCDPISGHTALYWYRQSLGQGLEFLIYFQGNSAPDKSGLPSDRFSAERTGGSVSTLTIQRTQQEDSAVYLCASSLVGSGGELFFGEGSRLTVL.

The chain combines TRBV19 with TRBJ1-1; TRBD1 matches 7 bases. Germline V lookup: CDR1 LNHDA, CDR2 SQIVND (reference sequence). J was trimmed by 7 bases and V by 3 bases; bases with no gene match: 2. The length of the CDR3 is 12 residues. CDR3 in amino acids: CASSIGTVEAFF. CDR3 DNA sequence: TGTGCCAGTAGTATTGGGACAGTTGAAGCTTTCTTT. Complete variable domain (other parts from reference TRBV19 and TRBJ1-1): DGGITQSPKYLFRKEGQNVTLSCEQNLNHDAMYWYRQDPGQGLRLIYYSQIVNDFQKGDIAEGYSVSREKKESFPLTVTSAQKNPTAFYLCASSIGTVEAFFGQGTRLTVV.

The V and J genes are TRBV30 and TRBJ1-1; no definite D call. Trimming left V 4 bases short and J 3 bases short, with 6 bases between. This CDR3 has 11 residues. The germline V gene has CDR1 GTSNPN and CDR2 SVGIG (reference sequence). The CDR3 loop is CAWTAYTEAFF. In DNA, the CDR3 is TGTGCCTGGACCGCGTACACTGAAGCTTTCTTT.

The table lists this clone with a few counts. This sequence joins TRBV6-5 and TRBJ1-2; perhaps TRBD1 as D (6 bases). The CDR3 spans 15 residues. Germline lookup yields CDR1 MNHEY and CDR2 SVGAGI. Trimming shortened V by 0 bases and J by 7 bases, and 15 bases separated the two germline ends. DNA for the CDR3: TGTGCCAGCAGTTACTCGAAAACAGGGCCCAGTGGCTACACCTTC. This sequence encodes CASSYSKTGPSGYTF.

The rearrangement uses TRBV11-2 and TRBJ2-2; D perhaps matches TRBD1 (5 bases). Germline V lookup: CDR1 SGHAT, CDR2 FQNNGV. The CDR3 is made up of 14 amino acids. With 6 bases removed from V and 2 bases from J, the gap between germline ends came to 10 bases. Here the CDR3 DNA reads TGTGCCAGCAGTTACGACAGAAACACCGGGGAGCTGTTTTTT. Amino acids: CASSYDRNTGELFF. Drawing the rest from reference TRBV11-2 and TRBJ2-2, the complete variable domain is EAGVAQSPRYKIIEKRQSVAFWCNPISGHATLYWYQQILGQGPKLLIQFQNNGVVDDSQLPKDRFSAERLKGVDSTLKIQPAKLEDSAVYLCASSYDRNTGELFFGEGSRLTVL.

This clone has more than one count but fewer than ten. The V gene is TRBV5-6, the J gene TRBJ1-1; D unclear. This CDR3 comprises 15 residues. Germline V gene lookup returns CDR1 SGHDT and CDR2 YYEEEE. Trimming removed 1 base at V and 2 bases at J, with 12 bases between. The CDR3 DNA reads TGTGCCAGCAGCTTGTTCCTCGGGATAAACACTGAAGCTTTCTTT. It codes for CASSLFLGINTEAFF.

The genes are TRBV5-1 and TRBJ1-6, with D possibly matching TRBD1 (6 bases). Germline V lookup: CDR1 SGHRS, CDR2 YFSETQ. This CDR3 has 15 residues. V lost 0 bases and J lost 6, with 10 bases in between. The CDR3 spells CASSLEGQSNSPLHF. The CDR3 DNA reads as TGCGCCAGCAGCTTGGAGGGACAATCTAATTCACCCCTCCACTTT.

V and J are TRBV18 and TRBJ2-2; D may be TRBD2 (5 bases). V was trimmed by 0 bases and J by 0 bases, leaving 11 bases between them. The CDR3 extends over 17 amino acids. In germline, CDR1 is KGHSH, CDR2 LQKENI. CDR3 bases: TGTGCCAGCTCACCACCCCGGGGAGAAGCGAACACCGGGGAGCTGTTTTTT. It is translated as CASSPPRGEANTGELFF.

The chain recombines TRBV5-1 with TRBJ2-7; 9 nucleotides align to TRBD1. The trim removed 4 bases at V and 4 bases at J, leaving 9 bases unmatched. Per germline, CDR1 SGHRS and CDR2 YFSETQ. The CDR3 is made up of 15 amino acids. This CDR3 is CASSPGDRVWYEQYF. CDR3 bases: TGCGCCAGCAGCCCCGGGGACAGGGTATGGTACGAGCAGTACTTC.

This clone was detected once. At one end the junction does not follow the germline gene, possibly because of a read error. The rearrangement links TRBV11-2 to TRBJ2-1; TRBD1 is a possible D gene (6 bases). Looked up from germline, CDR1 is SGHAT and CDR2 is FQNNGV. The CDR3 runs to 13 residues. CDR3 sequence: CASSIDRHNEQFF. CDR3 nucleotide sequence: TGTGCCAGCAGCATAGACAGGCATAATGAGCAGTTCTTC. The variable domain in full, with the rest retrieved from reference TRBV11-2 and TRBJ2-1, is EAGVAQSPRYKIIEKRQSVAFWCNPISGHATLYWYQQILGQGPKLLIQFQNNGVVDDSQLPKDRFSAERLKGVDSTLKIQPAKLEDSAVYLCASSIDRHNEQFFGPGTRLTVL.

The rearrangement links TRBV19 to TRBJ1-5; 9 bases align to TRBD1. The CDR3 is 14 amino acids. CDR1 and CDR2 (germline): LNHDA, SQIVND (reference sequence). J lost 3 bases, V lost 11 bases, and 8 bases had no gene match. DNA of the CDR3: TGTGCCTGCAACGGACAGGGGTTCAATCAGCCCCAGCATTTT. Translating gives CACNGQGFNQPQHF.

The V call is TRBV19, the J call TRBJ2-7; TRBD1 might be the D (5 bases). CDR3 length: 12 amino acids. V lost 10 bases to trimming and J lost 3 bases, with 13 bases between them. Germline assignment: CDR1 LNHDA and CDR2 SQIVND (reference sequence). For the CDR3, the DNA is TGTGCCACCCAGGTGGGGCTCTACGAGCAGTACTTC. It specifies CATQVGLYEQYF.

J is TRBJ2-7 and V is TRBV11-3, with 9 bases fitting TRBD1. Germline V CDR1 and CDR2: SGHNT, YENEEA. CDR3 size: 13 residues. The V and J ends lost 6 bases and 3 bases, in that order; junction bases with no gene match: 3. The CDR3, as DNA: TGTGCCAGCAGTCCGGGACAGGGCTACGAGCAGTACTTC. Its protein is CASSPGQGYEQYF.

This clone has more than one count but fewer than ten. The chain combines TRBV5-4 with TRBJ2-1; 9 nucleotides agree with TRBD2. The V and J ends lost 9 bases and 0 bases, in that order; junction bases with no gene match: 10. Germline V gives CDR1 SGHNT, CDR2 YYREEE (reference sequence). The CDR3 length is 16 residues. The CDR3 here is CATQREASSSYNEQFF. CDR3 DNA: TGTGCCACCCAGCGGGAGGCATCGAGCTCCTACAATGAGCAGTTCTTC.

The J gene is TRBJ1-5, the V gene TRBV5-8; a possible D gene is TRBD1 (5 bases). The germline V and J ends were trimmed by 5 bases and 7 bases, with 22 bases remaining between them. The CDR3 runs 16 residues. Germline CDR1 reads SGHTS; CDR2 reads YDEGEE. In DNA, the CDR3 is TGTGCCAGCAGTCTAGGGGTTTTAGGGCAAAGGCAGCCCCAGCATTTT. Translating it yields CASSLGVLGQRQPQHF.

The CDR3 DNA sequence: TGTGCCAGCAGTGCCGGGCGAAATAGCGGTACGCAGTATTTT. Protein product: CASSAGRNSGTQYF. The gene calls are TRBV2 and TRBJ2-3; the D gene is possibly TRBD2 (6 bases). Trimming removed 4 bases at V and 8 bases at J, with 16 bases between. The germline V gene has CDR1 SNHLY and CDR2 FYNNEI. CDR3 size: 14 residues.

The chain employs TRBV18 and TRBJ2-2; 8 positions agree with TRBD1. V lost 3 bases to trimming and J lost 1 base; unmatched junction nucleotides: 4. The CDR3 length is 16 residues. Per germline, CDR1 KGHSH and CDR2 LQKENI. The CDR3 here is CASSPRTGLNTGELFF. CDR3 DNA sequence: TGTGCCAGCTCACCCCGGACAGGGCTGAACACCGGGGAGCTGTTTTTT.

V gene TRBV11-3 combines with J gene TRBJ2-7; D is possibly TRBD1 (5 bases). Trimming removed 1 base at V and 2 bases at J, with 9 bases between. The germline V gene has CDR1 SGHNT and CDR2 YENEEA. This CDR3 has 14 amino acids. For the CDR3, the DNA is TGTGCCAGCAGCTTAGCAGGGTCAACCTACGAGCAGTACTTC. This codes for CASSLAGSTYEQYF.

The chain combines TRBV19 with TRBJ2-7, with D perhaps TRBD2 (6 bases). The germline gives CDR1 LNHDA, CDR2 SQIVND (reference sequence). V was shortened by 7 bases and J by 7 bases, with 32 bases between the two germline ends. The CDR3 is made up of 18 amino acids. The CDR3 DNA reads TGTGCCAGTACCCGCGAATCGGGAGCTTACGTCTCCGCGCGGGAGCAGTACTTC. Protein product: CASTRESGAYVSAREQYF.

CDR3 residues: CASSSGLAPPRRGTGELFF. CDR3 sequence (DNA): TGTGCCAGCAGTTCGGGACTAGCGCCCCCACGGAGGGGCACCGGGGAGCTGTTTTTT. This chain links TRBV9 with TRBJ2-2; the match to TRBD2 covers 10 bases. The CDR3 length is 19 residues. CDR1 and CDR2 (germline): SGDLS, YYNGEE. The trim removed 5 bases at V and 4 bases at J, leaving 17 bases unmatched.

V is TRBV9 and J is TRBJ2-7; D call uncertain. There are 15 residues in the CDR3. Germline values: CDR1 SGDLS, CDR2 YYNGEE. V dropped 0 bases and J dropped 0 bases, with 10 bases sitting between them. The CDR3, as DNA: TGTGCCAGCAGCGTAGACCAGGTTCGCTCCTACGAGCAGTACTTC. This translates into CASSVDQVRSYEQYF.